The 9 T cell receptor beta chains listed next were all sequenced from one sample in a study of Graves' ophthalmopathy and Graves' hyperthyroidism. Beta-chain TCR CDR3 regions were amplified from RNA transcripts. In the first round, RT-PCR was carried out with HTBI primers, and a multiplex PCR formed the second round. TCRdb ran MiXCR on the multiplex PCR reads and lists one entry per CDR3 protein. The sample comprises almost 750,000 distinct CDR3 sequences, approximately 40% of which are singletons, and 40% to 55% rests with the top ten. The sequenced sample consisted of peripheral blood. These TCRs come from an adult man with Graves' ophthalmopathy.

This chain joins TRBV20-1 and TRBJ1-5, with D possibly matching TRBD1 (5 bases). Per the germline V gene, CDR1 is DFQATT and CDR2 is SNEGSKA (reference sequence). CDR3 size: 15 residues. V was clipped by 0 bases and J by 2 bases, with 11 bases between them. The CDR3 DNA sequence: TGCAGTGCTAGAGATATCCCCAGGGGCAATCAGCCCCAGCATTTT. Translating it yields CSARDIPRGNQPQHF.

The sample holds one count of this clonotype. The CDR3 protein is CASTSGGGGPGELFF. The CDR3 bases are TGCGCCAGCACCAGCGGGGGAGGAGGTCCCGGGGAGCTGTTTTTT. This chain joins TRBV10-1 and TRBJ2-2; 8 bases fit TRBD2. The J segment lost 6 bases and the V segment lost 7 bases, leaving 10 bases of the junction unmatched. The CDR3 runs 15 residues. Germline-derived CDR1 and CDR2 are WNHNN and SYGVQD (reference sequence).

Many counts were recorded for this clonotype. The chain recombines TRBV7-9 with TRBJ1-3; possible D gene TRBD1, 6 bases. The V end was cut by 7 bases, the J end by 2 bases, with 9 bases between. CDR1 SEHNR and CDR2 FQNEAQ come from the germline V gene (reference sequence). The CDR3 has 13 residues. The CDR3 DNA is TGTGCCAGCACAGACAGGCCTGGAAACACCATATATTTT. Translation gives CASTDRPGNTIYF.

This clonotype was observed many times. The chain has TRBV7-9 and TRBJ1-1; D is perhaps TRBD1 (6 bases). With 1 base removed from V and 4 bases from J, the gap between germline ends came to 16 bases. Germline lookup yields CDR1 SEHNR and CDR2 FQNEAQ (reference sequence). This CDR3 spans 16 amino acids. CDR3 amino acids: CASSLGGGRSGTEAFF. In nucleotides, the CDR3 is TGTGCCAGCAGCTTAGGTGGGGGGCGATCGGGCACTGAAGCTTTCTTT.

This chain uses TRBV7-2 with TRBJ2-2; 8 positions agree with TRBD2. Germline V gene sequence: CDR1 SGHTA, CDR2 FQGNSA. J was trimmed by 7 bases and V by 5 bases; bases with no gene match: 15. The CDR3 covers 17 residues. CDR3 DNA sequence: TGTGCCAGCAGCCACCTCTTGCGGGGGGTCCGTAGCGGGGAGCTGTTTTTT. It is translated as CASSHLLRGVRSGELFF.

This clonotype was counted ten times or more. The rearrangement uses TRBV19 and TRBJ1-2; D is perhaps TRBD1 (5 bases). V shed 5 bases and J shed 3 bases, with 13 bases lying between them. This CDR3 has 14 amino acids. Germline lookup yields CDR1 LNHDA and CDR2 SQIVND (reference sequence). The CDR3 reads CASSRRREDYGYTF. Written as DNA, the CDR3 is TGTGCCAGTAGTCGACGCAGGGAGGACTATGGCTACACCTTC.

Here the CDR3 reads CASSRYYRDEETQYF. CDR3 nucleotide sequence: TGCGCCAGCAGCCGATATTACCGGGACGAAGAGACCCAGTACTTC. This chain joins TRBV4-1 and TRBJ2-5; D is tentatively TRBD1 or TRBD2 (5 bases each). Trimming removed 4 bases from V and 3 bases from J, with 15 bases in between. In germline, CDR1 is MGHRA, CDR2 YSYEKL. The length of the CDR3 is 15 residues.

This clonotype was seen only a few times. The genes are TRBV12-3 or TRBV12-4 and TRBJ2-7; 11 bases match TRBD1. The CDR3 is made up of 17 amino acids. V trimming: 6 bases; J trimming: 1 base; junction bases outside the gene matches: 11. The CDR3 reads CASSSNTGTGGSYEQYF. As DNA, the CDR3 is TGTGCCAGCAGCTCCAATACCGGGACAGGGGGATCCTACGAGCAGTACTTC.

J is TRBJ1-2 and V is TRBV9; tentative D call: TRBD1 (6 bases). Trimming took off 3 bases at V and 8 bases at J, with 14 bases between the two ends. Germline assignment: CDR1 SGDLS and CDR2 YYNGEE. The CDR3 totals 13 residues. DNA for the CDR3: TGTGCCAGCAGCGAGGGGGGGGCCAGGGGCTACACCTTC. Translation gives CASSEGGARGYTF.